The 4 T cell receptor beta chains below were found in one sample sequenced in a study of T cell responses to AZD1222 COVID-19 vaccine. Profiled with immunoSEQ multiplex PCR; TCRdb holds only in-frame clones, not every one. Seen here are roughly 120,000 clones, approximately 90% observed once, and the top ten hold 4.4%. Sample: peripheral blood, taken on day 0 of AZD1222 vaccination. Source of these receptors: an adult in good health.

The chain combines TRBV2 with TRBJ1-6; 11 bases are shared with TRBD1. This CDR3 contains 14 residues. Germline V CDR1 and CDR2: SNHLY, FYNNEI. Unmatched junction bases numbered 6, after V lost 6 bases and J lost 11 bases. The CDR3 sequence is CASSAGTGGPPLHF. The CDR3, as DNA: TGTGCCAGCAGCGCCGGGACAGGGGGACCACCCCTCCACTTT.

This rearrangement joins TRBV13 to TRBJ2-7; D uncertain. The germline gives CDR1 PRHDT, CDR2 FYEKMQ (reference sequence). There are 14 residues in the CDR3. Trimming took 2 bases from V and 0 from J, leaving 8 bases between them. CDR3: CASSLPTSSYEQYF. The CDR3 DNA sequence: TGTGCCAGCAGCTTACCCACGAGCTCCTACGAGCAGTACTTC.

The chain combines TRBV24-1 with TRBJ2-3; a possible D gene is TRBD2 (5 bases). Trimming removed 5 bases at V and 2 bases at J, with 10 bases between. There are 14 residues in the CDR3. CDR1 is KGHDR and CDR2 is SFDVKD in the germline V gene. CDR3 amino acids: CATSGWEPTDTQYF. CDR3 bases: TGTGCCACCAGTGGATGGGAGCCCACAGATACGCAGTATTTT.

The chain employs TRBV27 and TRBJ2-1; D is undetermined. Deletions cut 2 bases from V and 8 bases from J, with 7 bases between. Germline loops: CDR1 MNHEY, CDR2 SMNVEV (reference sequence). There are 12 residues in the CDR3. The DNA of the CDR3 is TGTGCCAGCAGTTTAATACGAGATGAGCAGTTCTTC. Its translation: CASSLIRDEQFF.